Listed below are T cell receptor beta chains from one sample, sequenced in a study of beta chain features in type 1 diabetes. Libraries were prepared by immunoSEQ multiplex PCR; TCRdb keeps only in-frame clonotypes and omits some of them. The sample contains fewer than 250,000 clones, 14% of which appear only once. Sequenced sample: naive CD4+ T cells from blood. The receptors were gathered from a woman aged 40-49 years in good health. CDR3s include the opening cysteine and the closing phenylalanine or tryptophan. A D gene is named only where the DNA matches it firmly. Not all rows give a size; the values are once, few, many and, for expanded clones, a class.

v_call	cdr3_length	clone_size	d_call	j_call	cdr3_aa	cdr3_nt
TRBV5-1	13	-	-	TRBJ2-7	CASSLDEATEQYF	TGCGCCAGCAGCTTGGATGAGGCGACCGAGCAGTACTTC
TRBV7-2	15	few	TRBD2	TRBJ2-7	CASSLELAGAYEQYF	TGTGCCAGCAGCTTAGAGCTAGCGGGGGCCTACGAGCAGTACTTC
TRBV6-5	16	-	TRBD2	TRBJ2-3	CASSYWRGVSTDTQYF	TGTGCCAGCAGTTACTGGCGGGGGGTTAGCACAGATACGCAGTATTTT
TRBV18	12	-	-	TRBJ2-7	CASSEGVYEQYF	TGTGCCAGCTCCGAGGGTGTCTACGAGCAGTACTTC
TRBV9	15	-	-	TRBJ2-3	CASSVTGGDTDTQYF	TGTGCCAGCAGCGTTACAGGGGGGGACACAGATACGCAGTATTTT
TRBV9	15	-	-	TRBJ1-1	CASSVAMGPNTEAFF	TGTGCCAGCAGCGTAGCTATGGGGCCGAACACTGAAGCTTTCTTT
TRBV5-6	13	-	TRBD1	TRBJ1-1	CASSLMRGPEAFF	TGTGCCAGCAGCCTCATGAGGGGGCCTGAAGCTTTCTTT
TRBV11-2	14	few	TRBD1	TRBJ2-3	CASSPRTGAPVEYF	TGTGCCAGCAGCCCGAGGACAGGGGCTCCAGTAGAGTATTTT
TRBV7-8	16	-	-	TRBJ2-7	CASSLGRVGGAYEQYF	TGTGCCAGCAGCTTAGGTAGGGTAGGAGGGGCGTACGAGCAGTACTTC
TRBV7-2	12	few	-	TRBJ2-5	CASSRHRETQYF	TGTGCCAGCAGTCGACACCGGGAGACCCAGTACTTC
TRBV9	14	few	TRBD1	TRBJ2-5	CASSVMGQQETQYF	TGTGCCAGCAGCGTAATGGGACAGCAAGAGACCCAGTACTTC
TRBV6-1	15	few	-	TRBJ1-6	CASSGAGGWDSPLHF	TGTGCCAGCAGTGGGGCCGGGGGTTGGGATTCACCCCTCCACTTT
TRBV7-8	12	-	-	TRBJ1-1	CASSWSVTEAFF	TGTGCCAGCAGCTGGTCGGTCACTGAAGCTTTCTTT
TRBV5-1	13	few	TRBD1	TRBJ1-1	CASSPGQGTEAFF	TGCGCCAGCAGCCCTGGACAGGGCACTGAAGCTTTCTTT
TRBV6-4	15	few	TRBD1	TRBJ1-2	CASSDRTGGDYGYTF	TGTGCCAGCAGTGATAGAACAGGGGGTGACTATGGCTACACCTTC
TRBV4-1	14	-	-	TRBJ2-5	CASSQPQVRETQYF	TGCGCCAGCAGCCAACCACAGGTCCGGGAGACCCAGTACTTC
TRBV5-4	14	few	TRBD1	TRBJ2-1	CASSADRGRNEQFF	TGTGCCAGCAGCGCGGACAGGGGGAGGAATGAGCAGTTCTTC
TRBV7-2	13	few	-	TRBJ1-1	CASSITMNTEAFF	TGTGCCAGCAGCATCACAATGAACACTGAAGCTTTCTTT
TRBV10-3	15	-	-	TRBJ1-2	CAISTGQPANYGYTF	TGTGCCATCAGCACTGGGCAACCAGCTAACTATGGCTACACCTTC
TRBV6-4	14	-	-	TRBJ2-4	CASSETPGTNIQYF	TGTGCCAGCAGTGAGACCCCCGGGACTAACATTCAGTACTTC
TRBV2	11	few	-	TRBJ2-5	CASRLQETQYF	TGTGCCAGCAGACTCCAAGAGACCCAGTACTTC
TRBV10-3	15	-	-	TRBJ1-5	CAISDGGASNQPQHF	TGTGCCATCAGTGACGGGGGGGCTAGCAATCAGCCCCAGCATTTT
TRBV27	14	few	TRBD2	TRBJ2-4	CASSLRGVHYIQYF	TGTGCCAGCAGTCTTCGGGGGGTTCACTACATTCAGTACTTC
TRBV2	14	-	-	TRBJ1-5	CASSGGQGNQPQHF	TGTGCCAGCAGTGGGGGGCAGGGGAATCAGCCCCAGCATTTT
TRBV18	17	few	-	TRBJ2-7	CASSPLVGTVKSYEQYF	TGTGCCAGCTCACCACTAGTAGGGACTGTCAAGAGCTACGAGCAGTACTTC
TRBV7-8	18	-	TRBD2	TRBJ2-7	CASSLGQTSGGSAYEQYF	TGTGCCAGCAGCTTAGGACAAACTAGCGGGGGGTCAGCCTACGAGCAGTACTTC
TRBV7-2	15	-	TRBD2	TRBJ2-5	CASSPRGGSEETQYF	TGTGCCAGCAGCCCGCGGGGGGGGTCGGAAGAGACCCAGTACTTC
TRBV5-1	18	-	TRBD1	TRBJ1-4	CASSGRDRASAANEKLFF	TGCGCCAGCAGCGGGAGGGACAGGGCTTCTGCGGCTAATGAAAAACTGTTTTTT
TRBV18	17	few	-	TRBJ1-3	CASSPPGDLVTGNTIYF	TGTGCCAGCTCACCACCGGGAGACTTAGTAACTGGAAACACCATATATTTT
TRBV6-5	15	-	TRBD2	TRBJ2-7	CASSYGQRDPYEQYF	TGTGCCAGCAGTTACGGGCAGCGGGACCCCTACGAGCAGTACTTC
TRBV5-1	15	-	-	TRBJ2-5	CASSLGRVSDETQYF	TGCGCCAGCAGCTTGGGGCGGGTCTCGGATGAGACCCAGTACTTC
TRBV5-1	13	few	-	TRBJ1-1	CASSLAGAAEAFF	TGCGCCAGCAGCTTGGCTGGGGCCGCTGAAGCTTTCTTT
TRBV5-4	14	-	TRBD1	TRBJ2-2	CASSLVQGAGELFF	TGTGCCAGCAGCTTGGTACAGGGGGCCGGGGAGCTGTTTTTT
TRBV18	14	few	TRBD1	TRBJ2-3	CASSFDRGEHTQYF	TGTGCCAGCTCTTTCGACAGGGGGGAGCATACGCAGTATTTT
TRBV2	13	-	-	TRBJ2-3	CASGSEYTDTQYF	TGTGCCAGCGGTTCGGAGTACACAGATACGCAGTATTTT